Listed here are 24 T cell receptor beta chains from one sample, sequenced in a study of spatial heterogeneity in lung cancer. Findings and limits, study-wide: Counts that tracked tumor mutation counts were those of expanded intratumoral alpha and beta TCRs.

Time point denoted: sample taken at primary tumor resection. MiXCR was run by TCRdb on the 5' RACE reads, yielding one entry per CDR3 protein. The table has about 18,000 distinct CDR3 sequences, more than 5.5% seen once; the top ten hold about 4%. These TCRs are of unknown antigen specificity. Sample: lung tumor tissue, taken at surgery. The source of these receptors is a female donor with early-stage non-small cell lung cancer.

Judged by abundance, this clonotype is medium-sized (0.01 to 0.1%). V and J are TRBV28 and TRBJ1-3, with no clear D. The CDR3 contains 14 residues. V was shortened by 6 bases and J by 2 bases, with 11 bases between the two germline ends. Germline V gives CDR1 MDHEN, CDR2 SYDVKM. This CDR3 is CASRFGPAGNTIYF. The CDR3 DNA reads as TGTGCCAGCAGATTCGGACCAGCTGGAAACACCATATATTTT.

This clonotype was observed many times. DNA for the CDR3: TGCAGTGCAAACACAGGTTTCAATCAGCCCCAGCATTTT. Translating gives CSANTGFNQPQHF. The rearrangement links TRBV20-1 to TRBJ1-5; possibly TRBD1 for D (5 bases). V was clipped by 6 bases and J by 3 bases, with 12 bases between them. Germline V gives CDR1 DFQATT, CDR2 SNEGSKA (reference sequence). The CDR3 contains 13 residues.

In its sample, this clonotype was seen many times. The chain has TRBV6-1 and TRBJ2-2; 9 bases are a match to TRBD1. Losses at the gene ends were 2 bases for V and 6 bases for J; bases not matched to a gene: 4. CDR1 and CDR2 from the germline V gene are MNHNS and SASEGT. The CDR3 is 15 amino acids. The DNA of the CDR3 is TGTGCCAGCAGTGAACACAGGGGGCGATCCGGGGAGCTGTTTTTT. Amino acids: CASSEHRGRSGELFF.

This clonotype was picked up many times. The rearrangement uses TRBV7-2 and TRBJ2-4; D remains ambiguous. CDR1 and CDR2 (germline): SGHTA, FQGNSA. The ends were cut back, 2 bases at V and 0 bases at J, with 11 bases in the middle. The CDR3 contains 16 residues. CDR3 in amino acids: CASSLTQGLAKNIQYF. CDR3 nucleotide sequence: TGTGCCAGCAGCTTAACCCAAGGCCTAGCCAAAAACATTCAGTACTTC.

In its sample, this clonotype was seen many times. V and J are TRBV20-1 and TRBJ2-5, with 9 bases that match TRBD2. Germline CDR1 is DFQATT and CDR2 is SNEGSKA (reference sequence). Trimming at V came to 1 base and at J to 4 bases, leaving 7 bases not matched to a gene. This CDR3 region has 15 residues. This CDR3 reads CSARGSAGGRETQYF. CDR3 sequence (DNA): TGCAGTGCTAGAGGGTCTGCGGGAGGGCGAGAGACCCAGTACTTC.

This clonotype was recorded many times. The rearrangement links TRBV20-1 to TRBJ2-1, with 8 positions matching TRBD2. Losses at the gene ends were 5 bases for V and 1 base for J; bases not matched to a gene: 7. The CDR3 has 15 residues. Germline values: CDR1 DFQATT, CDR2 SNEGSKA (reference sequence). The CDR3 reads CSALGLARSYNEQFF. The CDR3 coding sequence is TGCAGTGCTCTTGGACTAGCCAGGTCCTACAATGAGCAGTTCTTC.

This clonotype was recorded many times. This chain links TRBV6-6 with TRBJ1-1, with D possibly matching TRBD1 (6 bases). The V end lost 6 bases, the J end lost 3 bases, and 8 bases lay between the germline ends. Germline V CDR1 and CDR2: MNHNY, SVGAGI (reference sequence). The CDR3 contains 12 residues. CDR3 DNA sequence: TGTGCCAGCAGACGACAGGACACTGAAGCTTTCTTT. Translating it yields CASRRQDTEAFF.

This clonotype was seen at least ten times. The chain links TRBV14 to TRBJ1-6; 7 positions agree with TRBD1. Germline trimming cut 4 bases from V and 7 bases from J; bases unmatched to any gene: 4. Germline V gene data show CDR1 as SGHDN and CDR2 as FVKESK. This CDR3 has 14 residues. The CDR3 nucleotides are TGTGCCAGCAGCCGCGAGACAGGGAATTCACCCCTCCACTTT. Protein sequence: CASSRETGNSPLHF.

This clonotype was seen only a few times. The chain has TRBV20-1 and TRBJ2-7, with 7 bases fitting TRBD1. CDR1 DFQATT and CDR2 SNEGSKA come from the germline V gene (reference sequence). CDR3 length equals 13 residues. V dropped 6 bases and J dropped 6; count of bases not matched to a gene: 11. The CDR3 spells CSAGGQAPSEQYF. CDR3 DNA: TGCAGTGCCGGAGGACAGGCCCCAAGCGAGCAGTACTTC.

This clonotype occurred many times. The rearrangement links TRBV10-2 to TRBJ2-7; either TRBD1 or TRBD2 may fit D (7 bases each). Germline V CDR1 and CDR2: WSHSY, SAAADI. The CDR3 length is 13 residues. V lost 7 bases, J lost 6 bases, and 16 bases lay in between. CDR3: CASTLTGEGEQYF. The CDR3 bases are TGCGCCAGCACTCTCACAGGGGAGGGCGAGCAGTACTTC.

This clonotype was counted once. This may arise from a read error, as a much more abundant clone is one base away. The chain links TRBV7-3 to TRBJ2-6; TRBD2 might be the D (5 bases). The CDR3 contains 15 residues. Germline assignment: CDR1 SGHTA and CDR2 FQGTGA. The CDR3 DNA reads TGTGCCAGCAGCTTAACGGACTCTGAGGCCAACGTCCTGACTTTC. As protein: CASSLTDSEANVLTF.

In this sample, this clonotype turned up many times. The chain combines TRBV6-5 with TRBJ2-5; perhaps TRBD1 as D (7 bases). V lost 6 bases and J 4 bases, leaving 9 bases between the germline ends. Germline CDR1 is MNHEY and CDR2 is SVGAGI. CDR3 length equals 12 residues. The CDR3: CASRRDRETQYF. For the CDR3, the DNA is TGTGCCAGCAGGCGGGACAGAGAGACCCAGTACTTC.

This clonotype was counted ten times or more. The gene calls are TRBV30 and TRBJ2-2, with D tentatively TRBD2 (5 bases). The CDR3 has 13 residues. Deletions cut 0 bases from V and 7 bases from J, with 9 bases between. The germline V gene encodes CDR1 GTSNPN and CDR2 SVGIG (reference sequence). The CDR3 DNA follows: TGTGCCTGGAGTGTAGGTGGGAGCGGGGAGCTGTTTTTT. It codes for CAWSVGGSGELFF.

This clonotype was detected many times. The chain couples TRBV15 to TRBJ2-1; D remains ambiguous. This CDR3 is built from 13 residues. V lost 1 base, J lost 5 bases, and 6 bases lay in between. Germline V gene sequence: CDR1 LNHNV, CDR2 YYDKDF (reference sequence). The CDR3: CATSRASHNEQFF. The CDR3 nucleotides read TGTGCCACCAGCAGAGCTTCTCACAATGAGCAGTTCTTC.

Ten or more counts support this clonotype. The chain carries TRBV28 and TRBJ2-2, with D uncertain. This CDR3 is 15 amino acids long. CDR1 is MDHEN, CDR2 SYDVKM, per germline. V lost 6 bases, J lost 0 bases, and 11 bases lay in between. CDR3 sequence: CASSPTQANTGELFF. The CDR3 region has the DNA TGTGCCAGCAGCCCTACCCAGGCGAACACCGGGGAGCTGTTTTTT.

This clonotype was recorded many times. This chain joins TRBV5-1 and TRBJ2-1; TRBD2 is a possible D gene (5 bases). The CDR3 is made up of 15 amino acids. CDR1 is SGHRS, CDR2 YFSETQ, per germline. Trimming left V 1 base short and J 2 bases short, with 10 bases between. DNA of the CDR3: TGCGCCAGCAGCTTGCGTAGCGTAGCCTACAATGAGCAGTTCTTC. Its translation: CASSLRSVAYNEQFF.

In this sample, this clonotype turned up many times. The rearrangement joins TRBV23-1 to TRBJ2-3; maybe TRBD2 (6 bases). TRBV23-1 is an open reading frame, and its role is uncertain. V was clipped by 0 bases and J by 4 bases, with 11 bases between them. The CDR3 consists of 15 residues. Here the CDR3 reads CASSQSVAESDTQYF. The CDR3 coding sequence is TGCGCCAGCAGTCAATCGGTAGCGGAGTCAGATACGCAGTATTTT.

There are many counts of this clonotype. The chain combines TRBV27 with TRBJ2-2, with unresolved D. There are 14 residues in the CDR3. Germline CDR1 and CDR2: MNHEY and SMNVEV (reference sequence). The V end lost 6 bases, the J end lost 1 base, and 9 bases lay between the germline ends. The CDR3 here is CASRITLNTGELFF. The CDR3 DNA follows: TGTGCCAGCAGAATCACTCTGAACACCGGGGAGCTGTTTTTT.

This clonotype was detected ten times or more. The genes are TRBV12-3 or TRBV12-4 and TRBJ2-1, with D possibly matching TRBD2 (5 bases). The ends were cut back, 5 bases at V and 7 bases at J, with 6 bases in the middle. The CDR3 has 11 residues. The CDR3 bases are TGTGCCAGCAGTCCGGGGAATGAGCAGTTCTTC. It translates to CASSPGNEQFF.

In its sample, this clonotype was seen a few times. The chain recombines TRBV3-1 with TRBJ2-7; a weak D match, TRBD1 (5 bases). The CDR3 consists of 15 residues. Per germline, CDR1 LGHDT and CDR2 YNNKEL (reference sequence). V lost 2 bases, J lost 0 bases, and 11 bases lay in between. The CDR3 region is CASSQRGRSSYEQYF. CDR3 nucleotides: TGTGCCAGCAGCCAAAGGGGCCGGAGCTCCTACGAGCAGTACTTC.

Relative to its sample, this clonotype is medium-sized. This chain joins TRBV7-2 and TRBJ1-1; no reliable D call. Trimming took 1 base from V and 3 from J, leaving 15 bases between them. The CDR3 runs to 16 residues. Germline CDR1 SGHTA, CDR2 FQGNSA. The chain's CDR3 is CASSLGVVGGDTEAFF. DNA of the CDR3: TGTGCCAGCAGCTTAGGAGTGGTAGGCGGAGACACTGAAGCTTTCTTT.

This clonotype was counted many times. The DNA of the CDR3 is TGTGCCAGCAGCCAAGATTCAGCGGGGGGAGACACCGGGGAGCTGTTTTTT. Its protein is CASSQDSAGGDTGELFF. The rearrangement uses TRBV4-2 and TRBJ2-2; 9 positions match TRBD2. The CDR3 covers 17 residues. The germline V gene has CDR1 LGHNA and CDR2 YNFKEQ. Germline trimming cut 0 bases from V and 3 bases from J; bases unmatched to any gene: 5.

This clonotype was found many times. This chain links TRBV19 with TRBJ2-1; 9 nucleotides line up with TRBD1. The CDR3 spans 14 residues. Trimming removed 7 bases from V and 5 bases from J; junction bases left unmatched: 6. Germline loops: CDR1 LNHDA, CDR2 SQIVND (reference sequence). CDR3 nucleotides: TGTGCCAGTACCCGGACAGGGGAGAACAATGAGCAGTTCTTC. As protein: CASTRTGENNEQFF.

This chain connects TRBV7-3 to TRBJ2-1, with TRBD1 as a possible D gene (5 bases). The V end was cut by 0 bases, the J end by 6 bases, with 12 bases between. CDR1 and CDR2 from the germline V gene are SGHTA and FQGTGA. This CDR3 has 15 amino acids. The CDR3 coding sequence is TGTGCCAGCAGCTTAACCCCTGACAGAATCAATGAGCAGTTCTTC. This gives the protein CASSLTPDRINEQFF.